Below, one T cell receptor (beta chain) is given with its context. Its cognate antigen is unknown. The data were taken from a study of post-analysis software for immune sequencing data. For the study at large: Secondary progressive, relapsing-remitting and progressive-relapsing multiple sclerosis were among the included disease courses. Study-level findings and limits: Comparison with controls showed significantly lower normalized Chao1 diversity in multiple sclerosis patients. Strong co-clustering by F measure was evident for samples that had been prepared in the same batch. Higher frequency in patients than in controls was seen for five TRBV segments, with TRBV5-6, TRBV5-1 and TRBV20-1 among them.

Germline CDR1 reads ENHRY; CDR2 reads SYGVKD. This CDR3 comprises 16 residues. V lost 2 bases to trimming and J lost 1 base, with 15 bases between them. Built from TCR beta cDNA, the libraries had unique molecular identifiers in them. T cells numbering roughly 1 to 11 million yielded cDNA molecules that totaled roughly 500,000. Via MiXCR, TCRdb re-called the PCR reads, giving one row per CDR3 protein. The profile shows about 810,000 distinct CDR3 sequences, roughly 58% of them singletons. This clonotype was sampled from a girl aged 5 to 17 with multiple sclerosis. Source material: blood. The J gene is TRBJ2-7, the V gene TRBV10-3; D not certain. CDR3 nucleotides: TGTGCCATCAGTGAGACAGTACATAGCCGTTCCTACGAGCAGTACTTC. It is translated as CAISETVHSRSYEQYF.